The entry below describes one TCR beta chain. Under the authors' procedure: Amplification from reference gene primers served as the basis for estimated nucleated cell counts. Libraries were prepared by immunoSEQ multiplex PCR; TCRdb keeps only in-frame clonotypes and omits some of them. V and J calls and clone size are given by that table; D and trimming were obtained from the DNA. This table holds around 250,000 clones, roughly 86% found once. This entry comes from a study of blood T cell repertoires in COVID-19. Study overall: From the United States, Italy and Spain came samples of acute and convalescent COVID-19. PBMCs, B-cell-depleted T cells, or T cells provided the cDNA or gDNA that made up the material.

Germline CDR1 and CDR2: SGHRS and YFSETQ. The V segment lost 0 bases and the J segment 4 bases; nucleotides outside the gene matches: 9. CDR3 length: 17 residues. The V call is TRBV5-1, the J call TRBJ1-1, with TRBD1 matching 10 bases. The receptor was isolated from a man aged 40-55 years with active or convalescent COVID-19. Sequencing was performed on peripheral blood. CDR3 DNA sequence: TGCGCCAGCAGCTTGGAAGGGACAGGGGAAGGGGGCACTGAAGCTTTCTTT. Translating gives CASSLEGTGEGGTEAFF.